This TCR beta chain was retrieved from a study of OX40 agonist ivuxolimab in advanced cancers. Study-level information: It was permissible to have had prior anti-PD-1, anti-PD-L1 or anti-CTLA-4 therapy, and around 40% had some. General study points: Antigen targets of the expanded peripheral T cells went undetermined. At 0.1 to 3.0 mg/kg and by week 6, clonal expansion occurred in CD4+ and CD8+ blood T cells.

Remarks on this clone: Antigen specificity is unknown.

J was trimmed by 1 base and V by 3 bases; bases with no gene match: 1. The CDR3 is 14 residues long. Germline assignment: CDR1 SGHKS and CDR2 YYEKEE (reference sequence). Using immunoSEQ multiplex PCR, the repertoire was profiled, and TCRdb retains in-frame clones only, with some absent. This sample has around 140,000 clones, with approximately 94% found just once. Peripheral blood came from all dose cohorts at three timepoints. This sequence joins TRBV5-5 and TRBJ2-3; the match to TRBD1 covers 8 bases. The source was CD4+ or CD8+ T cells sorted from blood, collected in a trial of the OX40 agonist ivuxolimab. This receptor was identified in an adult with an advanced solid tumor such as melanoma, head and neck, liver or kidney cancer. The CDR3, as DNA: TGTGCCAGCAGCTCGGGACAGGGCACAGATACGCAGTATTTT. Translated: CASSSGQGTDTQYF.